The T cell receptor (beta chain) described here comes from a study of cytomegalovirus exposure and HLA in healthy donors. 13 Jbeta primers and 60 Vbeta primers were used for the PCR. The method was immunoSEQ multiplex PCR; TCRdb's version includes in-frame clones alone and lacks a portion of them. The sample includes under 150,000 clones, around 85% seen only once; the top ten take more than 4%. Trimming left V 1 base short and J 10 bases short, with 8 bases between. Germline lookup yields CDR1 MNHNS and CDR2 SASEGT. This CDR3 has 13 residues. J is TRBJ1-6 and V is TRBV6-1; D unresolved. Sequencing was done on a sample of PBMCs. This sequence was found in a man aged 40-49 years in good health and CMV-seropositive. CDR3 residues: CASSEVAGSPLHF. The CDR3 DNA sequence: TGTGCCAGCAGTGAAGTAGCCGGATCACCCCTCCACTTT.